The 24 T cell receptor beta chains given below trace back to one sample, sequenced in a study of blood T cell repertoires in COVID-19. Clones were sequenced by immunoSEQ multiplex PCR, and TCRdb holds only the in-frame ones, with some missing. The sample has fewer than 300,000 clones; around 89% are singletons. The specimen sequenced was peripheral blood. These TCRs come from a woman aged 45-65 years with COVID-19, enrolled during active disease.

J is TRBJ2-7 and V is TRBV5-8; TRBD1 is a possible D gene (6 bases). CDR1 is SGHTS and CDR2 is YDEGEE in the germline V gene. This CDR3 is 13 amino acids long. Trimming pared 4 bases from V and 1 base from J, leaving 9 bases between. CDR3 sequence reads: CASSLRGSYEQYF. CDR3 nucleotides: TGTGCCAGCAGCCTGAGGGGGTCCTACGAGCAGTACTTC.

The rearrangement joins TRBV5-1 to TRBJ2-7; 7 bases agree with TRBD2. The CDR3 consists of 15 residues. Unmatched junction bases numbered 9, after V lost 3 bases and J lost 3 bases. The germline V gene has CDR1 SGHRS and CDR2 YFSETQ. CDR3 coding DNA: TGCGCCAGCAGCTCCGGGCCGGGGGGACTCTACGAGCAGTACTTC. Encoded protein: CASSSGPGGLYEQYF. Full variable domain (missing parts from reference TRBV5-1 and TRBJ2-7): KAGVTQTPRYLIKTRGQQVTLSCSPISGHRSVSWYQQTPGQGLQFLFEYFSETQRNKGNFPGRFSGRQFSNSRSEMNVSTLELGDSALYLCASSSGPGGLYEQYFGPGTRLTVT.

The chain carries TRBV19 and TRBJ2-1; 7 positions agree with TRBD1. The CDR3 has 13 residues. Trimming cost V 8 bases and J 10 bases; bases outside gene matches: 11. In germline, CDR1 is LNHDA, CDR2 SQIVND (reference sequence). The CDR3 nucleotides read TGTGCCAGTGGACGCCGAGACAGGGACGAGCAGTTCTTC. It yields the protein CASGRRDRDEQFF. The full variable domain, with the rest looked up from reference TRBV19 and TRBJ2-1, is DGGITQSPKYLFRKEGQNVTLSCEQNLNHDAMYWYRQDPGQGLRLIYYSQIVNDFQKGDIAEGYSVSREKKESFPLTVTSAQKNPTAFYLCASGRRDRDEQFFGPGTRLTVL.

The rearrangement uses TRBV5-1 and TRBJ1-5; TRBD1 agrees at 9 bases. Germline V gives CDR1 SGHRS, CDR2 YFSETQ. This CDR3 region has 15 residues. With 0 bases clipped from V and 4 bases from J, the junction kept 2 bases outside the gene matches. The DNA of the CDR3 is TGCGCCAGCAGCTTGGGACAGGGGGTTAATCAGCCCCAGCATTTT. It codes for CASSLGQGVNQPQHF.

A few counts support this clone. This chain joins TRBV9 and TRBJ1-2; 7 positions agree with TRBD1. This CDR3 region has 15 residues. J gave up 4 bases and V 6 bases, and 12 bases lay outside the gene matches. Per the germline V gene, CDR1 is SGDLS and CDR2 is YYNGEE. This CDR3 is CASTRDRGQSYGYTF. CDR3 coding DNA: TGTGCCAGCACGAGGGATCGGGGACAGTCCTATGGCTACACCTTC.

This CDR3 reads CASSPNQGGRAEYF. CDR3 nucleotide sequence: TGTGCCAGCAGCCCAAATCAGGGCGGGAGGGCCGAGTACTTC. The V call is TRBV7-9, the J call TRBJ2-7, with TRBD2 identical over 9 bases. The CDR3 contains 14 residues. V lost 5 bases to trimming and J lost 11 bases; unmatched junction nucleotides: 13. Germline V lookup: CDR1 SEHNR, CDR2 FQNEAQ (reference sequence).

The chain uses TRBV27 and TRBJ1-1, with D maybe TRBD1 (5 bases). V was pared by 5 bases and J by 0 bases, with 13 bases between. The V gene's germline CDR1 is MNHEY and CDR2 SMNVEV (reference sequence). The CDR3 is made up of 15 amino acids. CDR3 residues: CASSRPGVVNTEAFF. The CDR3 DNA sequence: TGTGCCAGCAGTAGGCCGGGGGTAGTGAACACTGAAGCTTTCTTT.

This clone was observed once. The V gene is TRBV3-1 (or the pseudogene TRBV3-2), the J gene TRBJ2-1, with 10 bases identical to TRBD2. CDR1 is LGHDT, CDR2 YNNKEL, per germline (reference sequence). The J segment lost 9 bases and the V segment lost 4 bases, leaving 6 bases of the junction unmatched. This CDR3 comprises 14 residues. CDR3 sequence (DNA): TGTGCCAGCAGCCGGCTAGCGGGAGACGGTGAGCAGTTCTTC. Its protein product is CASSRLAGDGEQFF.

This clone has just one count. Possible read error: a much larger clone is one base away. The genes are TRBV7-9 and TRBJ2-7, with D unclear. The CDR3 length is 11 residues. Germline CDR1 is SEHNR and CDR2 is FQNEAQ (reference sequence). Trimming left V 5 bases short and J 3 bases short, with 5 bases between. CDR3 amino acids: CASSPDYEQYF. The CDR3 coding sequence is TGTGCCAGCAGCCCAGACTACGAGCAGTACTTC.

This rearrangement joins TRBV5-5 to TRBJ2-7, with a possible D match to TRBD1 (6 bases). This CDR3 region has 16 residues. V gave up 4 bases and J gave up 0 bases, with 17 bases separating them. Germline V lookup: CDR1 SGHKS, CDR2 YYEKEE (reference sequence). The CDR3 sequence is CASSGTGTSSSYEQYF. Here the CDR3 DNA reads TGTGCCAGCAGCGGGACCGGGACATCGAGCTCCTACGAGCAGTACTTC.

The rearrangement links TRBV11-3 to TRBJ2-5; TRBD2 agrees at 13 bases. V was pared by 2 bases and J by 0 bases, with 9 bases of the junction left unmatched. The CDR3 totals 19 residues. The germline CDR1 and CDR2 sequences are SGHNT and YENEEA. The CDR3 DNA is TGTGCCAGCAGCTTACTACTAGCGGGAGGGCCAGGGTACCAAGAGACCCAGTACTTC. As protein: CASSLLLAGGPGYQETQYF.

The chain uses TRBV27 and TRBJ2-2, with D hard to call. This CDR3 has 14 amino acids. Per germline, CDR1 MNHEY and CDR2 SMNVEV (reference sequence). Between the trimmed V and J ends, which lost 3 bases and 2 bases, there was a span of 7 bases. CDR3 sequence reads: CASSFGFNTGELFF. The CDR3 DNA reads as TGTGCCAGCAGTTTTGGCTTCAACACCGGGGAGCTGTTTTTT.

The chain employs TRBV12-5 and TRBJ2-3; 7 bases fit TRBD2. After removal of 6 bases from V and 7 bases from J, the junction contained 16 bases not matched to a gene. Germline V gene sequence: CDR1 LGHNT, CDR2 FRNRAP. This CDR3 comprises 16 residues. The CDR3 bases are TGTGCTAGTGGCCTGAGATCGGCGGGAGTCTCATATACGCAGTATTTT. As protein: CASGLRSAGVSYTQYF.

The chain combines TRBV12-3 or TRBV12-4 with TRBJ1-3; D call uncertain. Trimming removed 2 bases at V and 4 bases at J, with 3 bases between. The CDR3 extends over 12 amino acids. The CDR3 region is CASSLSGNTIYF. CDR3 bases: TGTGCCAGCAGTTTATCGGGAAACACCATATATTTT.

J is TRBJ2-3 and V is TRBV11-3; 12 nucleotides agree with TRBD2. This CDR3 has 17 amino acids. J was trimmed by 4 bases and V by 4 bases; bases with no gene match: 9. CDR1 is SGHNT, CDR2 YENEEA, per germline. Here the CDR3 DNA reads TGTGCCAGCAGCTCCTTGACTAGCGGGAGTGTCGCAGATACGCAGTATTTT. Translation: CASSSLTSGSVADTQYF.

This chain connects TRBV18 to TRBJ1-1, with TRBD1 matching over 8 bases. CDR3 size: 13 residues. The trim removed 3 bases at V and 7 bases at J, leaving 4 bases unmatched. Germline CDR1 and CDR2: KGHSH and LQKENI. The CDR3 sequence: CASSPGTGREAFF. CDR3 DNA sequence: TGTGCCAGCTCACCGGGGACAGGCCGTGAAGCTTTCTTT.

The V call is TRBV7-9, the J call TRBJ1-1; possible D gene TRBD1, 6 bases. Germline CDR1 and CDR2: SEHNR and FQNEAQ (reference sequence). The CDR3 extends over 13 amino acids. V lost 5 bases and J 11 bases, leaving 18 bases between the germline ends. CDR3 protein: CASSPSGTRGAFF. CDR3 DNA sequence: TGTGCCAGCAGCCCGAGCGGGACACGGGGCGCTTTCTTT. Looking up the rest from reference TRBV7-9 and TRBJ1-1 gives the full variable domain: DTGVSQNPRHKITKRGQNVTFRCDPISEHNRLYWYRQTLGQGPEFLTYFQNEAQLEKSRLLSDRFSAERPKGSFSTLEIQRTEQGDSAMYLCASSPSGTRGAFFGQGTRLTVV.

The rearrangement links TRBV11-2 to TRBJ1-6; 8 positions match TRBD1. The CDR3 loop spans 15 amino acids. J gave up 10 bases and V 1 base, and 6 bases lay outside the gene matches. Germline V gene sequence: CDR1 SGHAT, CDR2 FQNNGV. CDR3 region: CASSLGWQGASPLHF. In DNA, the CDR3 is TGTGCCAGCAGCTTAGGGTGGCAGGGGGCCTCACCCCTCCACTTT. Supplemented by reference TRBV11-2 and TRBJ1-6, the full variable domain reads EAGVAQSPRYKIIEKRQSVAFWCNPISGHATLYWYQQILGQGPKLLIQFQNNGVVDDSQLPKDRFSAERLKGVDSTLKIQPAKLEDSAVYLCASSLGWQGASPLHFGNGTRLTVT.

This rearrangement joins TRBV11-3 to TRBJ2-7, with a tentative D call TRBD2 (5 bases). Trimming took 0 bases from V and 6 from J, leaving 12 bases between them. CDR3 length: 14 amino acids. Germline V gene lookup returns CDR1 SGHNT and CDR2 YENEEA. CDR3 loop: CASSLDGESSEQYF. For the CDR3, the DNA is TGTGCCAGCAGCTTAGACGGGGAATCTAGCGAGCAGTACTTC.

This clone was counted a single time. The V call is TRBV19, the J call TRBJ1-4; D is unresolved. Trimming left V 6 bases short and J 8 bases short, with 13 bases between. This CDR3 contains 13 residues. Germline loops: CDR1 LNHDA, CDR2 SQIVND (reference sequence). The CDR3 loop reads CASSRTGMEKLFF. The CDR3 DNA sequence: TGTGCCAGTAGCAGGACGGGGATGGAAAAACTGTTTTTT.

This chain connects TRBV11-2 to TRBJ2-7; D is possibly TRBD1 (5 bases). CDR1 and CDR2 from the germline V gene are SGHAT and FQNNGV. The CDR3 sequence is 15 residues long. The V end lost 3 bases, the J end lost 2 bases, and 14 bases lay between the germline ends. The chain's CDR3 is CASSFGALVTYEQYF. CDR3 DNA: TGTGCCAGCAGCTTTGGGGCCCTAGTCACCTACGAGCAGTACTTC.

A few counts support this clone. The chain couples TRBV19 to TRBJ2-3; 11 bases are a match to TRBD2. There are 16 residues in the CDR3. V lost 5 bases to trimming and J lost 2 bases; unmatched junction nucleotides: 6. Germline assignment: CDR1 LNHDA and CDR2 SQIVND (reference sequence). The CDR3 region is CASSQGTSGITDTQYF. In DNA form, the CDR3 reads TGTGCCAGTAGTCAAGGGACTAGCGGAATCACAGATACGCAGTATTTT.

This CDR3 reads CASRKGLAGDTDTQYF. As DNA, the CDR3 is TGTGCCAGCAGAAAGGGACTAGCGGGAGACACAGATACGCAGTATTTT. The V call is TRBV2, the J call TRBJ2-3; 14 positions agree with TRBD2. In germline, CDR1 is SNHLY, CDR2 FYNNEI. The CDR3 is 16 residues long. Trimming removed 6 bases from V and 2 bases from J; junction bases left unmatched: 4.

The J gene is TRBJ2-3, the V gene TRBV5-6; 7 positions agree with TRBD1. Looked up from germline, CDR1 is SGHDT and CDR2 is YYEEEE. The CDR3 totals 15 residues. The trim removed 0 bases at V and 3 bases at J, leaving 4 bases unmatched. CDR3 amino acids: CASSLGQGSTDTQYF. CDR3 DNA: TGTGCCAGCAGCTTGGGACAGGGAAGTACAGATACGCAGTATTTT.